The entry that follows covers one T cell receptor beta chain sequence. CDR1 SGHTA and CDR2 FQGNSA come from the germline V gene. With V trimmed by 4 bases and J by 2 bases, 3 bases remained unmatched. The CDR3 has 14 amino acids. These data come from a study of technical replicates of blood from four donors. The table came from immunoSEQ multiplex PCR; TCRdb's copy has only in-frame clones and leaves some out. The sample records about 62,000 clones, just under 90% being singletons. V gene TRBV7-2 combines with J gene TRBJ2-7; TRBD1 agrees at 9 bases. The sample comprised PBMCs. This clonotype was sampled from a human donor in good health. Some clones in this sample may be carry-over from other donors' samples. This CDR3 reads CASSSGTGPYEQYF. The CDR3 DNA reads as TGTGCCAGCAGCTCCGGGACAGGGCCCTACGAGCAGTACTTC.